This TCR beta chain was captured in a study of vaccination and CD4 T cells after COVID-19. Points from the study as a whole: Analysis of convalescent patients found that 304 of 307 vaccine-specific clones were spike mono-reactive.

The Oncomine TCR Beta short-read assay generated sequence data from the DNA of cultured CD4+ T cells. A single record per CDR3 protein comes from TCRdb applying MiXCR to the PCR reads. Of 20,000 to 25,000 distinct CDR3 sequences listed, about 40% are singletons. As for this clonotype: The target antigen is unknown.

Time point of the sample: late sampling 161 to 241 days after vaccination in three convalescent patients. Treatment reported: roughly 11-day PBMC culture with coronavirus spike peptide pools or control peptides (ViraFEST assay). The junction had 4 bases not matched to a gene; V was cut back by 4 bases and J by 7 bases. CDR3 length equals 13 residues. The germline V gene has CDR1 KGHDR and CDR2 SFDVKD. The sample in question was CD4+ T cells from blood, cultured in vitro, obtained about 7 months after SARS-CoV-2 vaccination. This receptor was obtained from a human donor who had recovered from COVID-19. The chain employs TRBV24-1 and TRBJ2-5, with 8 bases fitting TRBD1. CDR3 bases: TGTGCCACCAGTGACCCAGGGGGCCGGACCCAGTACTTC. This translates into CATSDPGGRTQYF.